This TCR beta chain was identified during a study of human T cells and chemical hapten exposure. Study in general: Across its roughly 22 weeks, the study gave patients weekly diphenylcyclopropenone doses to the scalp.

Library construction involved attaching unique molecular identifiers to individual cDNA molecules, which allowed quantitative, reproducible TCR counting. TCRdb reanalysed the RACE reads using MiXCR and keeps one entry per CDR3 protein. There are fewer than 500,000 distinct CDR3 sequences in the sample; approximately 5% occur only once, and under 3% lies in the top ten. CDR1 is KGHSY, CDR2 FQNENV, per germline. CDR3 length: 13 residues. V was cut by 4 bases and J by 8 bases, with 12 bases left in between. This clonotype appeared a few times. This sample's time point: patch test 1, 2 weeks after DPC sensitization. Specified treatment: therapeutic diphenylcyclopropenone sensitization with weekly scalp DPC. At patch-test visits, sampling came before the patch test.

This receptor was taken from a woman in her 50s with alopecia areata. Some clones in this sample may be carry-over from other donors' samples. V and J are TRBV16 and TRBJ2-1, with unresolved D. Sequencing used whole blood, obtained in connection with sensitization to the hapten diphenylcyclopropenone (DPC). The CDR3 region is CASSPVDSHEQFF. The CDR3, as DNA: TGTGCCAGCAGCCCTGTCGATTCCCATGAGCAGTTCTTC.